What follows is one T cell receptor (gamma chain) and its context. Its target is not known. No DNA is shown, since the ends of the CDR3 on it are uncertain; the CDR3 is the one TCRdb lists. These data come from a study of gamma delta lymphoproliferative disorders and STAT genes. About the study: The LymphoTrack Dx TCRG Assay amplified gamma chains from at least 50 ng of genomic DNA.

Genomic DNA from isolated PBMCs served as the sequencing template. TCRdb re-identified clones in the multiplex PCR reads via CATT. The sample records approximately 2,600 gamma-chain clones, about 9.3% being singletons. Notes on the study in general: Nearly all major patient gamma and delta clonotypes were public.

The receptor was derived from a human donor in good health. The sequencing sample was made of blood.

The CDR3 region is CAAWGRLDQDVCKRDEAKRKVKTF. The V gene is TRGV10; the J gene was not called. TRGV10 belongs to the ORF category, with a function that is uncertain. A total of 24 residues make up the CDR3, ends included.